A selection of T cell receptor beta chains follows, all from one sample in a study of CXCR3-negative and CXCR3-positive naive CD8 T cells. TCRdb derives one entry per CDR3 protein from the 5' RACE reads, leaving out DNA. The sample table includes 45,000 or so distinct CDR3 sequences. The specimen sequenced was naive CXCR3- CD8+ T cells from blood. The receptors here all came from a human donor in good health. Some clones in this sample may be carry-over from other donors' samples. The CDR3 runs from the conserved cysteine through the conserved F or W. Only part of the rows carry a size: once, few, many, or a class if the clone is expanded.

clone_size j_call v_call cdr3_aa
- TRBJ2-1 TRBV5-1 CASIYSPGQGVNEQFF
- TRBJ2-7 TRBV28 CASRTYKIQGIQPYEQYF
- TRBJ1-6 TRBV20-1 CSASYSRGGNSPLHF
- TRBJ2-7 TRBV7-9 CASRQQGGSNEQYF
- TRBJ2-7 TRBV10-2 CASSVGSLPEQYF
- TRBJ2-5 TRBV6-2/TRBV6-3 CASSYLFGTSELETQYF
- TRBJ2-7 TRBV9 CASSPTAGPSTYEQYF
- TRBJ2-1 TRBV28 CASSLRGVNEQFF
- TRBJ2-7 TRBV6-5 CASRVGGGYEQYF
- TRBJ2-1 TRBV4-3 CASSQVSREQFF
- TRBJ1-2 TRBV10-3 CAISEPSGGDYGYTF
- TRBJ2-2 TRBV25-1 CASSEYRDTGELFF
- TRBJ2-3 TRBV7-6 CATARDPQADTQYF
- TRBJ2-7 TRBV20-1 CSARQLAGGSEQYF
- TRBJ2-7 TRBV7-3 CASSPIGGGSLEQYF
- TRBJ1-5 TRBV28 CASSLFDSYNQPQHF
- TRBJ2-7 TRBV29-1 CSARRGGGREQYF
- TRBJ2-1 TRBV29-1 CSVSGSYNEQFF
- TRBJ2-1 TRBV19 CASTPGQGLLNEQFF
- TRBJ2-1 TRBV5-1 CASSGPYNEQFF
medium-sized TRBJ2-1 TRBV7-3 CASSLGLAREQFF
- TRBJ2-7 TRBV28 CASRGLWDSSYEQYF
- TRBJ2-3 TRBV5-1 CASSDGQRTDTQYF
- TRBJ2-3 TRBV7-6 CASSLEGGFRNTQYF
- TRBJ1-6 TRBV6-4 CASSDSTNSPLHF
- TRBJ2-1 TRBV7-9 CAGRATAYNEQFF
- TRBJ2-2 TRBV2 CASSEGLGVSTGELFF
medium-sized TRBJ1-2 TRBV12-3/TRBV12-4 CASRPGTAYGYTF
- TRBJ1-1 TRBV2 CASSINMGAEAFF
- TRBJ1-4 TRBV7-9 CASSPSGQDNEKLFF
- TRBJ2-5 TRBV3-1 CASSQDLGVLQTQYF
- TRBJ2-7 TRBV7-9 CASSRDRGRPVDTYEQYF
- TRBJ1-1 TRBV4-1 CASSLRQGARNTEAFF
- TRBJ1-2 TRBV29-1 CSVGGSYGYTF
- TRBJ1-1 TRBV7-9 CASSSQGRVNTEAFF
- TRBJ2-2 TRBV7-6 CASSLLIERGGHAGELFF
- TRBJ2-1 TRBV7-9 CASSLERISYNEQFF
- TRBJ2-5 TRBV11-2 CASSLDQGGGETQYF
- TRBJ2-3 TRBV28 CASSTTPTDTQYF
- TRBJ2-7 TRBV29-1 CSVERGASYEQYF
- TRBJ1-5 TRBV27 CASSFVGQANQPQHF
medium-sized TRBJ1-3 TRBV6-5 CASGGSGNTIYF
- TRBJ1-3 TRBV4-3 CASSQDEVYSGNTIYF
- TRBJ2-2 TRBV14 CASSQVFNPGRAKLDTGELFF
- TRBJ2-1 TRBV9 CASRAGTGGNNEQFF
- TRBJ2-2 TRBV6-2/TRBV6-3 CASSYSENTGELFF